What follows describes a single T cell receptor beta chain. The antigen is undetermined. These data are taken from a study of CD4 T cells in relation to SARS-CoV-2 and coronaviruses. Study-wide background: TCR beta CDR3s were sequenced after 10-day antigen culture of PBMCs.

The data were produced by immunoSEQ multiplex PCR, yet TCRdb's version contains in-frame clones alone and is incomplete. The sample lists 20,000 to 30,000 clones, roughly four fifths seen once, with 10% to 15% in the top ten. CD4+ T cells from unexposed donors were obtained before the COVID-19 pandemic (2011-2018). CD4+ T cells were isolated from the cells after around 9 days of culture. Testing used SARS-CoV-2 S/N and four cold-coronavirus spikes on unexposed-donor CD4+ T cells, cells permitting. Fresh IL-2 medium replaced half the medium on days 3 and 7. V was clipped by 0 bases and J by 3 bases, with 10 bases between them. CDR3 length: 14 residues. The germline V gene has CDR1 SGDLS and CDR2 YYNGEE.

This TCR came from a human donor in good health. V usage is TRBV9 and J usage is TRBJ2-7; D gene unclear. Sequences were obtained from CD4+ T cells from PBMCs, cultured in vitro. The chain's CDR3 is CASSVASVFYEQYF. The CDR3 coding sequence is TGTGCCAGCAGCGTAGCTTCAGTTTTCTACGAGCAGTACTTC.